The next 24 T cell receptor beta chains were all read from a single sample in a study of T-cell reconstitution after alpha-beta-depleted transplantation in children. Unique molecular identifiers tagged the TCRbeta library. MiXCR was run by TCRdb on the PCR reads, yielding one entry per CDR3 protein. Of about 340,000 distinct CDR3 sequences listed, around a tenth are singletons. Sequencing used PBMCs from the stem cell graft donor, obtained from the stem cell graft. Every receptor here comes from a human donor who donated a stem cell graft to a child with acute lymphoblastic leukemia.

This clonotype has a handful of counts. In DNA, the CDR3 is TGTGCCAGCATCCGACGGACCTTCTCCGGTTCCTACGAGCAGTACTTC. Translating gives CASIRRTFSGSYEQYF. This chain joins TRBV2 and TRBJ2-7; no firm D call. Trimming removed 7 bases from V and 1 base from J, with 20 bases in between. The CDR3 covers 16 residues. The V gene's germline CDR1 is SNHLY and CDR2 FYNNEI. Using reference TRBV2 and TRBJ2-7 for the parts outside the CDR3, the full variable domain is EPEVTQTPSHQVTQMGQEVILRCVPISNHLYFYWYRQILGQKVEFLVSFYNNEISEKSEIFDDQFSVERPDGSNFTLKIRSTKLEDSAMYFCASIRRTFSGSYEQYFGPGTRLTVT.

The rearrangement uses TRBV7-6 and TRBJ2-1; 11 bases are shared with TRBD2. Germline CDR1 is SGHVS and CDR2 is FNYEAQ. The CDR3 spans 15 residues. V lost 1 base and J lost 9; bases outside the gene matches: 5. The CDR3 spells CASSLVLAGVGEQFF. CDR3 nucleotide sequence: TGTGCCAGCAGCTTAGTACTAGCGGGAGTTGGTGAGCAGTTCTTC.

The chain joins TRBV24-1 to TRBJ2-3; 10 bases agree with TRBD1. This CDR3 spans 16 amino acids. V lost 4 bases, J lost 6 bases, and 9 bases stayed unmatched. Germline-derived CDR1 and CDR2 are KGHDR and SFDVKD. The CDR3 region is CATSERRQGATDTQYF. Written as DNA, the CDR3 is TGTGCCACCAGTGAGCGTCGACAGGGGGCAACTGATACGCAGTATTTT.

The J gene is TRBJ2-3, the V gene TRBV7-2, with D unclear. The CDR3 has 14 residues. V lost 4 bases and J lost 11, with 19 bases in between. CDR1 SGHTA and CDR2 FQGNSA come from the germline V gene. The CDR3, as DNA: TGTGCCAGCAGCTCTACGAACAGAGTCTTTCGGCAGTATTTT. Translated, it gives CASSSTNRVFRQYF. The entire variable domain, with the rest obtained from reference TRBV7-2 and TRBJ2-3, is as follows: GAGVSQSPSNKVTEKGKDVELRCDPISGHTALYWYRQSLGQGLEFLIYFQGNSAPDKSGLPSDRFSAERTGGSVSTLTIQRTQQEDSAVYLCASSSTNRVFRQYFGPGTRLTVL.

Here the CDR3 DNA reads TGTGCCAGCAGCCCAACCGAGGACAGGGGGCGGAAGCAGCAGTACTTC. Amino acid sequence: CASSPTEDRGRKQQYF. V usage is TRBV7-9 and J usage is TRBJ2-7; 11 bases map to TRBD1. This CDR3 has 16 amino acids. Germline CDR1 reads SEHNR; CDR2 reads FQNEAQ (reference sequence). V was clipped by 5 bases and J by 8 bases; unmatched bases: 14.

This clonotype was observed at least ten times. The V call is TRBV20-1, the J call TRBJ2-5, with 7 bases identical to TRBD1. In germline, CDR1 is DFQATT, CDR2 SNEGSKA (reference sequence). V shed 0 bases, J shed 0 bases, and the junction held 10 bases outside the gene matches. This CDR3 spans 17 amino acids. DNA for the CDR3: TGCAGTGCTAGAGACCAGAGACAGGGATGGTACCAAGAGACCCAGTACTTC. It specifies CSARDQRQGWYQETQYF.

This clonotype was seen many times. The chain joins TRBV7-9 to TRBJ2-5, with 7 bases lining up with TRBD2. V gave up 6 bases and J gave up 1 base; unmatched junction bases: 5. The CDR3 spans 14 residues. The germline V gene encodes CDR1 SEHNR and CDR2 FQNEAQ (reference sequence). The CDR3: CASRRTSSQETQYF. CDR3 DNA: TGTGCCAGCAGACGGACTAGTAGCCAAGAGACCCAGTACTTC.

A few counts support this clonotype. The rearrangement uses TRBV11-2 and TRBJ2-5; 12 nucleotides agree with TRBD2. V shed 5 bases and J 5 bases; nucleotides not matched to a gene: 6. Germline V CDR1 and CDR2: SGHAT, FQNNGV. The CDR3 contains 15 residues. The CDR3 DNA sequence: TGTGCCAGCAGCCCGACTAGCGGGAGTGTGGAGACCCAGTACTTC. Amino acid sequence: CASSPTSGSVETQYF. Combining the CDR3 with reference TRBV11-2 and TRBJ2-5 gives the whole variable domain EAGVAQSPRYKIIEKRQSVAFWCNPISGHATLYWYQQILGQGPKLLIQFQNNGVVDDSQLPKDRFSAERLKGVDSTLKIQPAKLEDSAVYLCASSPTSGSVETQYFGPGTRLLVL.

This sequence joins TRBV5-1 and TRBJ1-5; D is possibly TRBD1 (6 bases). Trimming left V 0 bases short and J 2 bases short, with 18 bases between. This CDR3 region has 18 residues. CDR1 is SGHRS, CDR2 YFSETQ, per germline. The CDR3 protein is CASSLAEGGEAGNQPQHF. As DNA, the CDR3 is TGCGCCAGCAGCTTGGCCGAAGGGGGGGAAGCTGGCAATCAGCCCCAGCATTTT.

The table lists this clonotype with a few counts. The rearrangement links TRBV7-9 to TRBJ2-3, with 8 bases lining up with TRBD2. This CDR3 comprises 17 residues. Losses at the gene ends were 8 bases for V and 0 bases for J; bases not matched to a gene: 13. The germline V gene has CDR1 SEHNR and CDR2 FQNEAQ (reference sequence). CDR3 residues: CASPPQGSGKSTDTQYF. For the CDR3, the DNA is TGTGCCAGCCCCCCACAGGGTAGCGGGAAAAGCACAGATACGCAGTATTTT.

Details on this clonotype: One end of the junction does not line up with germline, which may come from a read error. The chain links TRBV13 to TRBJ2-3; D uncertain. The CDR3 is 11 amino acids. CDR1 is PRHDT and CDR2 is FYEKMQ in the germline V gene (reference sequence). CDR3 nucleotides: TGTGCCAGCAGCCGCCGCGAGACGCGGTATTTT. It specifies CASSRRETRYF.

This clonotype turned up a few times. The genes are TRBV7-2 and TRBJ2-5; 7 bases agree with TRBD2. V lost 5 bases and J lost 4; bases outside the gene matches: 16. The V gene's germline CDR1 is SGHTA and CDR2 FQGNSA. The CDR3 contains 17 residues. The CDR3: CASSTQRSSGLGETQYF. The CDR3 bases are TGTGCCAGCAGCACACAACGGTCTAGCGGACTTGGAGAGACCCAGTACTTC.

This clonotype came up many times. The chain combines TRBV7-9 with TRBJ2-1; D remains ambiguous. CDR3 length equals 16 residues. V lost 4 bases and J 5 bases, leaving 18 bases between the germline ends. The germline CDR1 and CDR2 sequences are SEHNR and FQNEAQ (reference sequence). The CDR3 DNA is TGTGCCAGCAGCTCAATCGTCCTAGGCGCCGACAATGAGCAGTTCTTC. It encodes CASSSIVLGADNEQFF.

This clonotype was counted between two and nine times. V usage is TRBV12-3 or TRBV12-4 and J usage is TRBJ1-1; D remains unclear. V lost 5 bases, J lost 0 bases, and 10 bases lay in between. The CDR3 sequence is 14 residues long. The CDR3 DNA follows: TGTGCCAGCAGTCCCTCGTCCCTGAACACTGAAGCTTTCTTT. Amino acid sequence: CASSPSSLNTEAFF.

This clonotype was recorded a few times. The chain carries TRBV5-5 and TRBJ1-1, with D perhaps TRBD1 (6 bases). This CDR3 has 15 amino acids. V lost 2 bases and J lost 11, with 22 bases in between. From germline, CDR1 is SGHKS and CDR2 YYEKEE (reference sequence). In DNA form, the CDR3 reads TGTGCCAGCAGCTTCCTACAGGGAAGGCTGAACGAGGCTTTCTTT. Its protein is CASSFLQGRLNEAFF.

This clonotype was found a few times. The V call is TRBV5-4, the J call TRBJ2-3, with D uncertain. The V end was cut by 0 bases, the J end by 0 bases, with 8 bases between. Per the germline V gene, CDR1 is SGHNT and CDR2 is YYREEE (reference sequence). This CDR3 has 15 amino acids. The CDR3 loop is CASSLAQYSTDTQYF. CDR3 sequence (DNA): TGTGCCAGCAGCTTGGCGCAGTATAGCACAGATACGCAGTATTTT.

The gene calls are TRBV7-3 and TRBJ2-5, with D possibly matching TRBD2 (6 bases). CDR3 length equals 14 residues. Germline V lookup: CDR1 SGHTA, CDR2 FQGTGA. Deletions cut 5 bases from V and 5 bases from J, with 15 bases between. The CDR3 spells CASSLKGGGETQYF. CDR3 nucleotide sequence: TGTGCCAGCAGCCTTAAAGGAGGAGGGGAGACCCAGTACTTC.

Here the CDR3 reads CASSPRRFQPQHF. In nucleotides, the CDR3 is TGTGCCAGCAGCCCCCGGCGTTTTCAGCCCCAGCATTTT. The chain uses TRBV7-2 and TRBJ1-5; no definite D call. From germline, CDR1 is SGHTA and CDR2 FQGNSA. V was cut by 5 bases and J by 6 bases, with 11 bases left in between. The CDR3 loop spans 13 amino acids.

The rearrangement uses TRBV15 and TRBJ2-5, with D perhaps given as TRBD1 or TRBD2 (5 bases each). With 0 bases removed from V and 2 bases from J, the gap between germline ends came to 22 bases. CDR3 length: 19 amino acids. In germline, CDR1 is LNHNV, CDR2 YYDKDF (reference sequence). The CDR3 nucleotides are TGTGCCACCAGCAGAGATCGCTTAATGGGGAGTGGGGCACAAGAGACCCAGTACTTC. The encoded protein is CATSRDRLMGSGAQETQYF.

For this clonotype: A junction boundary mismatches the germline segment, possibly from a read error. V is TRBV6-2 or TRBV6-3 and J is TRBJ2-1; D unclear. Germline V CDR1 and CDR2: MNHEY, SVGEGT. This CDR3 region has 15 residues. As DNA, the CDR3 is TGTGCCAGTTATACCTCGACCGGCTCCGACAATGAGCAGTTCTTC. Amino acids: CASYTSTGSDNEQFF.

This clonotype was detected only a few times. The J gene is TRBJ2-4, the V gene TRBV4-1; no clear D gene. Trimming removed 8 bases from V and 0 bases from J, with 11 bases in between. This CDR3 contains 14 residues. Germline-derived CDR1 and CDR2 are MGHRA and YSYEKL. CDR3 residues: CASSVSLAKNIQYF. In DNA, the CDR3 is TGCGCCAGCTCAGTTTCTTTAGCCAAAAACATTCAGTACTTC.

The chain combines TRBV12-3 or TRBV12-4 with TRBJ1-1; 7 nucleotides agree with TRBD1. V was clipped by 5 bases and J by 7 bases; unmatched bases: 7. The CDR3 loop spans 13 amino acids. The CDR3 DNA reads TGTGCCAGCAGTCCAGCCCGGGACAGTGAAGCTTTCTTT. Protein sequence: CASSPARDSEAFF.

This clonotype was counted a few times. The J gene is TRBJ2-5, the V gene TRBV6-2 or TRBV6-3; tentative D call: TRBD2 (5 bases). This CDR3 has 16 amino acids. Per the germline V gene, CDR1 is MNHEY and CDR2 is SVGEGT. Trimming took 4 bases from V and 1 from J, leaving 16 bases between them. CDR3: CASSWVVAPSQETQYF. The CDR3 nucleotides read TGTGCCAGCAGTTGGGTCGTAGCGCCCAGCCAAGAGACCCAGTACTTC.

This clonotype was observed a handful of times. The chain joins TRBV19 to TRBJ2-1; weak D call: TRBD1 (5 bases). CDR1 is LNHDA and CDR2 is SQIVND in the germline V gene (reference sequence). CDR3 length equals 12 residues. Deletions cut 3 bases from V and 7 bases from J, with 7 bases between. This chain's CDR3 is CASSIDRNEQFF. The CDR3 bases are TGTGCCAGTAGTATTGACAGAAATGAGCAGTTCTTC.